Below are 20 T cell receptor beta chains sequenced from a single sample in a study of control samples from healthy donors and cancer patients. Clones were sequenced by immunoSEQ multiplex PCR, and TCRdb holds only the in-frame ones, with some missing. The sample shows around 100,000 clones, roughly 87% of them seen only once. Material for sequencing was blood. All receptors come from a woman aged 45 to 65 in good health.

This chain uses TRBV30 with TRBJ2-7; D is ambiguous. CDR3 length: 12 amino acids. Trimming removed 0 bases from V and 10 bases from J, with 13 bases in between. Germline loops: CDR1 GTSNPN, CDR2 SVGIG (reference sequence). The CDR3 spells CAWSVNQLSQYV. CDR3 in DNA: TGTGCCTGGAGTGTAAATCAATTGAGTCAGTACGTC.

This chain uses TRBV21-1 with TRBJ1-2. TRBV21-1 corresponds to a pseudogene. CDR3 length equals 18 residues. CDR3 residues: CASSKGRALSYREYGYTF. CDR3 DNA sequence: TGTGCCAGCAGCAAAGGGAGAGCTTTAAGCTACCGAGAGTATGGCTACACCTTC.

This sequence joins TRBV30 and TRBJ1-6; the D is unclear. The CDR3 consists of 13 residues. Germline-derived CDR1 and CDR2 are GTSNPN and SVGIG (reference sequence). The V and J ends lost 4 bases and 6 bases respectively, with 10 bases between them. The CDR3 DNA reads TGTGCCTGGAAACCTACGGTTAATTCACCCCTCCACTTT. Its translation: CAWKPTVNSPLHF.

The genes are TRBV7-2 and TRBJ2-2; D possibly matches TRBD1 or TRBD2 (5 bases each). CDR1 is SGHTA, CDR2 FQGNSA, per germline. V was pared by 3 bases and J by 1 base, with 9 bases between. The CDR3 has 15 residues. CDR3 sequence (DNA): TGTGCCAGCAGCTTGGGACGGATGAACACCGGGGAGCTGTTTTTT. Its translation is CASSLGRMNTGELFF.

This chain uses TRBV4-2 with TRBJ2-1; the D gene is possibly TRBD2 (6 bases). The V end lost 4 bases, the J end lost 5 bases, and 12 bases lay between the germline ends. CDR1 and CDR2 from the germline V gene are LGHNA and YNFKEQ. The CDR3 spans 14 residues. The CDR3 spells CASSPPAGNNEQFF. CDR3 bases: TGTGCCAGCAGCCCCCCAGCGGGTAACAATGAGCAGTTCTTC.

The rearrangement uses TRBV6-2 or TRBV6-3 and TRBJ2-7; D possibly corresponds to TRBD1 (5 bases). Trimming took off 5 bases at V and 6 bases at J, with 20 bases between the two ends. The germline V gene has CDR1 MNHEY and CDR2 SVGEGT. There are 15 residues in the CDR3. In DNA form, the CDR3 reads TGTGCCAGCAGTCCACAGGTAGGGAAGAGCCCCGAGCAGTACGTC. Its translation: CASSPQVGKSPEQYV.

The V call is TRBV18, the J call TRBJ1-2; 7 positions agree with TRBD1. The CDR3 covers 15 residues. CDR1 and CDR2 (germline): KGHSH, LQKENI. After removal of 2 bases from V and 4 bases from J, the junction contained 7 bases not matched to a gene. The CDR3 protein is CASSPLQGEIYGYTF. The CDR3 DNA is TGTGCCAGCTCACCATTGCAGGGGGAAATCTATGGCTACACCTTC.

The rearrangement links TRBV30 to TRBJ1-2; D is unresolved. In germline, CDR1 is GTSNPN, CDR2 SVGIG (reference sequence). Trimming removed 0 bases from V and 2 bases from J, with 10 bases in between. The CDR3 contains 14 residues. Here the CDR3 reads CAWSVQALNYGYTF. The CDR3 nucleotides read TGTGCCTGGAGTGTACAAGCCCTAAACTATGGCTACACCTTC.

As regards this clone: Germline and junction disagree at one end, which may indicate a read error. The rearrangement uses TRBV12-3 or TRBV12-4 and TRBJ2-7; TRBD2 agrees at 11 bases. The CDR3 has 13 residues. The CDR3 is CASSLAGGYEQYF. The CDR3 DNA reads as TGTGCCAGCAGTCTAGCGGGGGGCTACGAGCAGTACTTC.

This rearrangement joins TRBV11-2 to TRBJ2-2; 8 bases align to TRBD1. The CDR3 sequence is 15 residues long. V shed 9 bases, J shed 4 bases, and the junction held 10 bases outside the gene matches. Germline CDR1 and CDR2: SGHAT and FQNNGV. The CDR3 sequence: CASQSSTGGTGELFF. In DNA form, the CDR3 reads TGTGCCAGTCAGTCGAGTACAGGGGGCACCGGGGAGCTGTTTTTT.

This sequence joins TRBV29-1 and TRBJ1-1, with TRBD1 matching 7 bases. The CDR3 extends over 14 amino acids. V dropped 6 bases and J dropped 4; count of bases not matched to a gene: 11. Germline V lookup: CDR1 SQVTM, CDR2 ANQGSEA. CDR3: CSVDKQGTLTEAFF. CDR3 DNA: TGCAGCGTGGACAAACAGGGGACCCTCACTGAAGCTTTCTTT.

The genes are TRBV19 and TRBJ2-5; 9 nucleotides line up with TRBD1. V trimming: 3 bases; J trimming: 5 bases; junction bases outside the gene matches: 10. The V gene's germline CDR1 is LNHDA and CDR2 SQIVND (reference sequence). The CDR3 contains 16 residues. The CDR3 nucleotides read TGTGCCAGTAGTATCCGGGCGGGACAGGGATCGGAGACCCAGTACTTC. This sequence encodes CASSIRAGQGSETQYF.

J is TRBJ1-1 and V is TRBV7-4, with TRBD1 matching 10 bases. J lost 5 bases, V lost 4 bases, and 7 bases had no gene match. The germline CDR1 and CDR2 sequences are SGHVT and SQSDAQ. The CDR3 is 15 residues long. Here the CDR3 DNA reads TGTGCCAGCAGCTGTAGACAGGGGGCAAGAACTGAAGCTTTCTTT. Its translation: CASSCRQGARTEAFF. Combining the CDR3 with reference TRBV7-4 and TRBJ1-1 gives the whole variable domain GAGVSQSPRYKVAKRGRDVALRCDSISGHVTLYWYRQTLGQGSEVLTYSQSDAQRDKSGRPSGRFSAERPERSVSTLKIQRTEQGDSAVYLCASSCRQGARTEAFFGQGTRLTVV.

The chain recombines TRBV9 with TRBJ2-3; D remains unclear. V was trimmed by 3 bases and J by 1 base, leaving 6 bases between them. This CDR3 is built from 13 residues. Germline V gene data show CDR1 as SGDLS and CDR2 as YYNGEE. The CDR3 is CASSGGGTDTQYF. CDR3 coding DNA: TGTGCCAGCAGCGGTGGGGGCACAGATACGCAGTATTTT.

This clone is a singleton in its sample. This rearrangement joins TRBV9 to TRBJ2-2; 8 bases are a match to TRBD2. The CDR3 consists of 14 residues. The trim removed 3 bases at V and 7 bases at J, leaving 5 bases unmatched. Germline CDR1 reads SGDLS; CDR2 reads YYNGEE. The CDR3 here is CASSARGAIGELFF. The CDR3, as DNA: TGTGCCAGCAGCGCGCGGGGGGCCATCGGGGAGCTGTTTTTT.

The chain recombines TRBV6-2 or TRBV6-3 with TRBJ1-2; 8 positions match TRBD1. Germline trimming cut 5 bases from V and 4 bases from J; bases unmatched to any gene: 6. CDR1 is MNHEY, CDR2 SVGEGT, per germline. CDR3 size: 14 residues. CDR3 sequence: CASSTPGQVYGYTF. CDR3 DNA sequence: TGTGCCAGCAGTACCCCGGGACAGGTCTATGGCTACACCTTC.

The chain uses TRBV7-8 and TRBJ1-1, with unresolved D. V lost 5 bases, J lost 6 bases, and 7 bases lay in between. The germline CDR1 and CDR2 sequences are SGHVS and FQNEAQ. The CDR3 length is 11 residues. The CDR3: CASSDSPEAFF. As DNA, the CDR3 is TGTGCCAGCAGCGATTCACCTGAAGCTTTCTTT.

This CDR3 is CASSLRLARTAQYF. As DNA, the CDR3 is TGCGCCAGCAGCTTGAGGCTAGCTAGGACCGCGCAGTATTTT. The chain employs TRBV5-1 and TRBJ2-3; D is perhaps TRBD2 (5 bases). CDR1 and CDR2 (germline): SGHRS, YFSETQ. This CDR3 region has 14 residues. The V gene lost 1 base and the J gene lost 10 bases, with 16 bases spanning the gap.

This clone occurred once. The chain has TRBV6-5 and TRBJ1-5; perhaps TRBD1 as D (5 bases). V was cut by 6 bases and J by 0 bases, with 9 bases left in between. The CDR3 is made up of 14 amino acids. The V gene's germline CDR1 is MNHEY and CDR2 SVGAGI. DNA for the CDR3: TGTGCCAGCAGGGCAGGGTATAGCAATCAGCCCCAGCATTTT. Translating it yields CASRAGYSNQPQHF.

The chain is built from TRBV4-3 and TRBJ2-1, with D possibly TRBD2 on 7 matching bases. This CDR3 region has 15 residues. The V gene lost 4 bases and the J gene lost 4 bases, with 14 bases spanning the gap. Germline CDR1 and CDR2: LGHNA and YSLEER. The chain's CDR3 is CASSLGGALYNEQFF. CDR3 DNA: TGCGCCAGCAGCCTGGGGGGGGCTCTATACAATGAGCAGTTCTTC.